One sample yielded the 8 T cell receptor beta chains listed below, sequenced in a study of blood T cell repertoires in COVID-19. Clones were read by immunoSEQ multiplex PCR, and TCRdb kept only the in-frame ones, dropping some. Altogether a few hundred thousand clones are present, 70% to 90% being singletons, with the ten largest covering approximately 6.2%. The sequencing input was peripheral blood. These TCRs come from a man aged 60 to 69 with acute or convalescent COVID-19.

This chain uses TRBV30 with TRBJ2-7, with 10 bases aligning to TRBD1. This CDR3 has 14 amino acids. Looked up from germline, CDR1 is GTSNPN and CDR2 is SVGIG (reference sequence). J was trimmed by 1 base and V by 2 bases; bases with no gene match: 2. In DNA, the CDR3 is TGTGCCTGGAGTATGGACAGGGGGTCCTACGAGCAGTACTTC. Amino acid sequence: CAWSMDRGSYEQYF. Looking up the rest from reference TRBV30 and TRBJ2-7 gives the full variable domain: SQTIHQWPATLVQPVGSPLSLECTVEGTSNPNLYWYRQAAGRGLQLLFYSVGIGQISSEVPQNLSASRPQDRQFILSSKKLLLSDSGFYLCAWSMDRGSYEQYFGPGTRLTVT.

The rearrangement uses TRBV30 and TRBJ2-7; 14 bases agree with TRBD2. The CDR3 sequence is 18 residues long. J gave up 2 bases and V 0 bases, and 9 bases lay outside the gene matches. Germline loops: CDR1 GTSNPN, CDR2 SVGIG (reference sequence). The CDR3 DNA reads as TGTGCCTGGAGTGTAAGTTGGACTAGCGGGAGGAAAACCTACGAGCAGTACTTC. Its protein is CAWSVSWTSGRKTYEQYF.

This sequence joins TRBV5-1 and TRBJ2-7, with 10 bases aligning to TRBD1. Germline V gene lookup returns CDR1 SGHRS and CDR2 YFSETQ. V lost 2 bases and J lost 3; bases outside the gene matches: 8. The CDR3 is made up of 16 amino acids. The CDR3 spells CASSFGGGQGNYEQYF. CDR3 bases: TGCGCCAGCAGCTTCGGCGGGGGACAGGGGAACTACGAGCAGTACTTC.

The genes are TRBV4-2 and TRBJ1-4, with TRBD1 identical over 7 bases. Germline trimming cut 4 bases from V and 5 bases from J; bases unmatched to any gene: 10. The germline gives CDR1 LGHNA, CDR2 YNFKEQ. There are 16 residues in the CDR3. For the CDR3, the DNA is TGTGCCAGCAGCCGCGTTACAGGGGAAGCGAATGAAAAACTGTTTTTT. This gives the protein CASSRVTGEANEKLFF.

The chain is built from TRBV28 and TRBJ2-3; the match to TRBD2 covers 8 bases. V dropped 3 bases and J dropped 6; count of bases not matched to a gene: 11. CDR1 is MDHEN, CDR2 SYDVKM, per germline. This CDR3 is 16 amino acids long. The CDR3 protein is CASSFSLAGGFDTQYF. The CDR3, as DNA: TGTGCCAGCAGTTTTAGCCTAGCGGGTGGCTTCGATACGCAGTATTTT.

The chain combines TRBV24-1 with TRBJ1-3; 7 nucleotides align to TRBD1. V lost 4 bases, J lost 1 base, and 3 bases stayed unmatched. The CDR3 has 15 residues. The V gene's germline CDR1 is KGHDR and CDR2 SFDVKD. The CDR3 DNA reads TGTGCCACCAGTGACGGGACAGTATCTGGAAACACCATATATTTT. Translated, it gives CATSDGTVSGNTIYF.

This sequence joins TRBV7-3 and TRBJ2-3; the match to TRBD2 covers 9 bases. The CDR3 has 14 amino acids. After removal of 7 bases from V and 6 bases from J, the junction contained 8 bases not matched to a gene. Germline values: CDR1 SGHTA, CDR2 FQGTGA. The CDR3 DNA reads as TGTGCCAGCATGCGGGAGGGACTGAGTGATACGCAGTATTTT. Translating it yields CASMREGLSDTQYF. Using reference TRBV7-3 and TRBJ2-3 for the parts outside the CDR3, the full variable domain is GAGVSQTPSNKVTEKGKYVELRCDPISGHTALYWYRQSLGQGPEFLIYFQGTGAADDSGLPNDRFFAVRPEGSVSTLKIQRTERGDSAVYLCASMREGLSDTQYFGPGTRLTVL.

Only a few counts were recorded for this clone. The chain couples TRBV28 to TRBJ2-5; TRBD2 might be the D (5 bases). The germline V and J ends were trimmed by 5 bases and 5 bases, with 15 bases remaining between them. Germline CDR1 is MDHEN and CDR2 is SYDVKM. This CDR3 contains 14 residues. CDR3 loop: CASSPADSRETQYF. The DNA of the CDR3 is TGTGCCAGCAGTCCCGCGGACTCTAGGGAGACCCAGTACTTC.